Following are 23 T cell receptor beta chains from one sample sequenced in a study of T-cell reconstitution after alpha-beta-depleted transplantation in children. Preparation of the TCRbeta library involved a method that used unique molecular identifiers. TCRdb independently ran MiXCR on the PCR reads; one entry per CDR3 protein. The top ten hold roughly 4% of the sample, which has over 550,000 distinct CDR3 sequences, 10% to 13% seen once. The source was PBMCs from the stem cell graft donor, collected from the stem cell graft. All receptors derive from a human donor who donated a stem cell graft to a child with acute myeloid leukemia.

This chain connects TRBV11-2 to TRBJ1-1; D gene uncertain. CDR1 is SGHAT, CDR2 FQNNGV, per germline. V shed 7 bases and J shed 4 bases, with 13 bases lying between them. The CDR3 spans 13 residues. The CDR3 DNA is TGTGCCAGCATGCGGGGTTGGGGCACTGAAGCTTTCTTT. This sequence encodes CASMRGWGTEAFF.

The rearrangement links TRBV24-1 to TRBJ2-1; TRBD1 aligns across 10 bases. Germline lookup yields CDR1 KGHDR and CDR2 SFDVKD. This CDR3 is built from 14 residues. V lost 7 bases to trimming and J lost 8 bases; unmatched junction nucleotides: 7. CDR3 sequence reads: CATSGTGDWHEQFF. For the CDR3, the DNA is TGTGCCACCAGCGGGACAGGGGACTGGCATGAGCAGTTCTTC.

About this clonotype itself: A much larger clone differs by one base, so this may be a read error. This chain joins TRBV29-1 and TRBJ2-7; no reliable D call. Germline CDR1 and CDR2: SQVTM and ANQGSEA. CDR3 length: 11 residues. The CDR3 DNA reads TGCAGCGTTGAAAGGGCCTACAAGCAGTACTTC. Its protein is CSVERAYKQYF.

The rearrangement joins TRBV5-1 to TRBJ2-2; 8 nucleotides align to TRBD2. The V segment lost 0 bases and the J segment 0 bases; nucleotides outside the gene matches: 4. Germline V lookup: CDR1 SGHRS, CDR2 YFSETQ. The CDR3 is 17 residues long. The CDR3 reads CASSLDMTSANTGELFF. CDR3 sequence (DNA): TGCGCCAGCAGCTTGGACATGACTAGCGCGAACACCGGGGAGCTGTTTTTT.

This clonotype was seen once. It may be a read error: a sequence one base away is much more abundant. The J gene is TRBJ2-6, the V gene TRBV5-5; D gene uncertain. Germline V gene data show CDR1 as SGHKS and CDR2 as YYEKEE (reference sequence). Trimming took off 3 bases at V and 0 bases at J, with 13 bases between the two ends. CDR3 length equals 17 residues. The CDR3 protein is CASSCQGRNSGANVLTF. CDR3 DNA sequence: TGTGCCAGCAGCTGTCAAGGTCGGAACTCTGGGGCCAACGTCCTGACTTTC.

Only a few counts were recorded for this clonotype. The chain couples TRBV18 to TRBJ2-7, with D hard to call. Deletions cut 3 bases from V and 6 bases from J, with 9 bases between. CDR3 length: 12 residues. Germline values: CDR1 KGHSH, CDR2 LQKENI. The CDR3 loop reads CASSPNWGEQYF. Here the CDR3 DNA reads TGTGCCAGCTCACCCAATTGGGGCGAGCAGTACTTC.

This clonotype appeared many times. The rearrangement joins TRBV12-3 or TRBV12-4 to TRBJ2-3; unclear D gene. Trimming pared 3 bases from V and 0 bases from J, leaving 13 bases between. The CDR3 is 16 amino acids. CDR3 nucleotide sequence: TGTGCCAGCAGTTTTTTTCCTGAAACTAGCACAGATACGCAGTATTTT. Translating gives CASSFFPETSTDTQYF.

A few counts support this clonotype. This chain connects TRBV20-1 to TRBJ2-3; TRBD2 agrees at 7 bases. In germline, CDR1 is DFQATT, CDR2 SNEGSKA (reference sequence). The CDR3 extends over 15 amino acids. Trimming at V came to 4 bases and at J to 6 bases, leaving 13 bases not matched to a gene. CDR3 DNA: TGCAGTGCTACGGTCCGTAGCGGGTTCACCGATACGCAGTATTTT. Translating gives CSATVRSGFTDTQYF.

This clonotype was counted ten times or more. The chain is built from TRBV12-3 or TRBV12-4 and TRBJ2-7; possible D gene TRBD2, 6 bases. CDR3 length: 14 amino acids. Trimming took off 4 bases at V and 4 bases at J, with 14 bases between the two ends. The CDR3 loop reads CASSSNRGGYEQYF. The CDR3 DNA reads as TGTGCCAGCAGTTCAAACCGAGGAGGGTACGAGCAGTACTTC.

This clonotype has ten or more counts. The genes are TRBV6-2 or TRBV6-3 and TRBJ2-1, with D possibly TRBD2 on 6 matching bases. The CDR3 has 12 residues. V was pared by 4 bases and J by 8 bases, with 9 bases between. CDR1 MNHEY and CDR2 SVGEGT come from the germline V gene. The CDR3, as DNA: TGTGCCAGCAGTTGGCTAGCGTATGAGCAGTTCTTC. Amino acid sequence: CASSWLAYEQFF.

This rearrangement joins TRBV11-2 to TRBJ2-4; D is unclear. V shed 0 bases and J shed 0 bases, with 12 bases lying between them. The germline V gene has CDR1 SGHAT and CDR2 FQNNGV. There are 17 residues in the CDR3. CDR3 region: CASSLDGQVLAKNIQYF. The DNA of the CDR3 is TGTGCCAGCAGCTTAGATGGGCAGGTTCTAGCCAAAAACATTCAGTACTTC.

This clonotype was observed many times. The chain combines TRBV7-2 with TRBJ2-1, with TRBD2 identical over 8 bases. Germline V lookup: CDR1 SGHTA, CDR2 FQGNSA. V lost 5 bases to trimming and J lost 10 bases; unmatched junction nucleotides: 16. This CDR3 has 16 residues. CDR3 in DNA: TGTGCCAGCAGCCTAGAAGGGACTAGGGGGGGAAGGGAGCAGTTCTTC. It specifies CASSLEGTRGGREQFF.

The chain uses TRBV13 and TRBJ2-7; TRBD1 is a possible D gene (6 bases). Germline CDR1 reads PRHDT; CDR2 reads FYEKMQ (reference sequence). The CDR3 covers 14 residues. V lost 5 bases to trimming and J lost 3 bases, with 14 bases between them. CDR3 coding DNA: TGTGCCAGCAGCCAGACGACAGGAAACTACGAGCAGTACTTC. It codes for CASSQTTGNYEQYF.

This clonotype was found many times. CDR3 nucleotide sequence: TGCAGTGCTGCCCCGGGGACAGTCACCTACGAGCAGTACTTC. This gives the protein CSAAPGTVTYEQYF. The chain has TRBV20-1 and TRBJ2-7; 7 bases fit TRBD1. The V gene end was trimmed by 5 bases and the J gene end by 2 bases; junction bases not matched to a gene: 9. CDR3 length: 14 amino acids. Germline loops: CDR1 DFQATT, CDR2 SNEGSKA (reference sequence).

This clonotype was seen ten or more times. This chain links TRBV29-1 with TRBJ2-7, with D perhaps matching TRBD1 or TRBD2 (5 bases each). The CDR3 covers 14 residues. Trimming stripped 1 base from V and 4 bases from J, with 14 bases between. The germline V gene encodes CDR1 SQVTM and CDR2 ANQGSEA. DNA of the CDR3: TGCAGCGTTGAAGGCAGGGAACGGGAATACGAGCAGTACTTC. This sequence encodes CSVEGREREYEQYF.

The rearrangement uses TRBV7-8 and TRBJ2-5; the match to TRBD2 covers 9 bases. This CDR3 spans 14 amino acids. The V segment lost 7 bases and the J segment 4 bases; nucleotides outside the gene matches: 7. In germline, CDR1 is SGHVS, CDR2 FQNEAQ. The CDR3: CASKWREGIETQYF. DNA for the CDR3: TGTGCCAGCAAATGGCGGGAGGGCATAGAGACCCAGTACTTC. Full variable domain (remainder filled in from reference TRBV7-8 and TRBJ2-5): GAGVSQSPRYKVAKRGQDVALRCDPISGHVSLFWYQQALGQGPEFLTYFQNEAQLDKSGLPSDRFFAERPEGSVSTLKIQRTQQEDSAVYLCASKWREGIETQYFGPGTRLLVL.

The rearrangement joins TRBV20-1 to TRBJ2-1, with TRBD2 identical over 12 bases. The CDR3 length is 14 residues. Germline CDR1 is DFQATT and CDR2 is SNEGSKA (reference sequence). With 6 bases clipped from V and 7 bases from J, the junction kept 7 bases outside the gene matches. The CDR3 sequence: CSAQPTSGRNEQFF. The DNA for the CDR3 is TGCAGTGCCCAACCCACTAGCGGGAGGAATGAGCAGTTCTTC.

The CDR3 coding sequence is TGCGCCAGCAGCGACGGACTGTTCACAGATACGCAGTATTTT. It is translated as CASSDGLFTDTQYF. The chain joins TRBV5-1 to TRBJ2-3; weak D call: TRBD2 (5 bases). There are 14 residues in the CDR3. Germline lookup yields CDR1 SGHRS and CDR2 YFSETQ. The V end was cut by 4 bases, the J end by 2 bases, with 11 bases between.

This clonotype was seen more than once but under ten times. The CDR3: CATSGASGRNDNEQFF. The CDR3 nucleotides are TGTGCCACCAGCGGGGCTAGCGGGAGGAACGACAATGAGCAGTTCTTC. This chain connects TRBV15 to TRBJ2-1; TRBD2 matches at 11 bases. CDR1 LNHNV and CDR2 YYDKDF come from the germline V gene (reference sequence). This CDR3 is built from 16 residues. The trim removed 5 bases at V and 5 bases at J, leaving 8 bases unmatched.

This clonotype was seen only a few times. The CDR3 spells CASSLGLVNTEAFF. The CDR3 region has the DNA TGTGCCAGCAGCTTAGGTCTGGTGAACACTGAAGCTTTCTTT. This rearrangement joins TRBV7-2 to TRBJ1-1; D not certain. Germline values: CDR1 SGHTA, CDR2 FQGNSA. This CDR3 spans 14 amino acids. Deletions cut 1 base from V and 0 bases from J, with 6 bases between. The full variable domain, with the rest looked up from reference TRBV7-2 and TRBJ1-1, is GAGVSQSPSNKVTEKGKDVELRCDPISGHTALYWYRQSLGQGLEFLIYFQGNSAPDKSGLPSDRFSAERTGGSVSTLTIQRTQQEDSAVYLCASSLGLVNTEAFFGQGTRLTVV.

The chain combines TRBV15 with TRBJ2-7, with D maybe TRBD2 (5 bases). The CDR3 covers 14 residues. V gave up 1 base and J gave up 1 base, with 8 bases separating them. CDR1 LNHNV and CDR2 YYDKDF come from the germline V gene (reference sequence). The CDR3 coding sequence is TGTGCCACCAGCAGAGCAAGGGAGTCCTACGAGCAGTACTTC. Translating it yields CATSRARESYEQYF.

This chain uses TRBV10-3 with TRBJ1-2, with TRBD1 matching 7 bases. The germline V gene has CDR1 ENHRY and CDR2 SYGVKD. The CDR3 is 15 amino acids. V lost 1 base, J lost 7 bases, and 9 bases stayed unmatched. In nucleotides, the CDR3 is TGTGCCATCAGTGAGTACCGGGACAGTATCAGTGGCTACACCTTC. Translation gives CAISEYRDSISGYTF.

This clonotype appeared a few times. The genes are TRBV12-3 or TRBV12-4 and TRBJ1-2; 10 bases are shared with TRBD1. V lost 4 bases to trimming and J lost 7 bases; unmatched junction nucleotides: 6. The CDR3 totals 14 residues. The CDR3 DNA follows: TGTGCCAGCAGTTCGGACAGGGGGATTGGTGGCTACACCTTC. Translated, it gives CASSSDRGIGGYTF.